This section outlines one T cell receptor beta chain sequence together with its context. Under the authors' procedure: How many nucleated cells were present was estimated from reference gene primer amplification. Some clones are missing from TCRdb's copy, which holds only in-frame ones; the method was immunoSEQ multiplex PCR. D and trimming come from the DNA, and the V and J calls and clone size come from that table. This table has some 240,000 clones, 70% to 85% appearing once. The sample originates from a study of blood T cell repertoires in COVID-19. As for the study in general: The samples span acute and convalescent COVID-19 from the United States, Italy and Spain. From T cells, B-cell-depleted T cells, or PBMCs came the material, which was cDNA or gDNA.

This CDR3 region has 17 residues. Germline loops: CDR1 SGHAT, CDR2 FQNNGV. V shed 8 bases and J shed 1 base, with 22 bases lying between them. Sequenced: peripheral blood. The rearrangement uses TRBV11-2 and TRBJ2-3; perhaps TRBD1 as D (6 bases). The sequence was obtained from an elderly woman with acute or convalescent COVID-19. The CDR3 here is CASGRVGASQGTDTQYF. For the CDR3, the DNA is TGTGCCAGCGGCCGAGTGGGGGCGTCACAAGGCACAGATACGCAGTATTTT. The variable domain in full, with the rest retrieved from reference TRBV11-2 and TRBJ2-3, is EAGVAQSPRYKIIEKRQSVAFWCNPISGHATLYWYQQILGQGPKLLIQFQNNGVVDDSQLPKDRFSAERLKGVDSTLKIQPAKLEDSAVYLCASGRVGASQGTDTQYFGPGTRLTVL.